These 17 T cell receptor beta chains share one sample of origin, sequenced in a study of blood T cell repertoires in COVID-19. TCRdb's copy holds only in-frame clones and misses some; the assay was immunoSEQ multiplex PCR. Among some 58,000 clones listed, 77% were seen once. Material: peripheral blood. The receptor set was obtained from a human donor in a cohort sampled during active COVID-19.

This clone was found a few times. V is TRBV20-1 and J is TRBJ2-7; 9 bases fit TRBD1. J gave up 6 bases and V 3 bases, and 6 bases lay outside the gene matches. CDR3 length equals 13 residues. CDR1 DFQATT and CDR2 SNEGSKA come from the germline V gene (reference sequence). The CDR3 loop is CSASGTGTPEQYF. CDR3 sequence (DNA): TGCAGTGCTAGTGGGACAGGGACCCCCGAGCAGTACTTC.

Only a few counts were recorded for this clone. The chain is built from TRBV11-3 and TRBJ1-1; possibly TRBD1 for D (5 bases). With 5 bases removed from V and 4 bases from J, the gap between germline ends came to 11 bases. This CDR3 has 13 residues. The V gene's germline CDR1 is SGHNT and CDR2 YENEEA. CDR3 protein: CASSRRGGTEAFF. In DNA form, the CDR3 reads TGTGCCAGCAGCCGCCGGGGGGGCACTGAAGCTTTCTTT.

The chain recombines TRBV5-5 with TRBJ2-6, with no clear D. The V end was cut by 0 bases, the J end by 0 bases, with 4 bases between. In germline, CDR1 is SGHKS, CDR2 YYEKEE (reference sequence). The CDR3 covers 15 residues. The CDR3 DNA follows: TGTGCCAGCAGCTTGGACAGCTCTGGGGCCAACGTCCTGACTTTC. It specifies CASSLDSSGANVLTF.

V is TRBV6-6 and J is TRBJ2-2, with a weak D call TRBD2 (6 bases). The ends were cut back, 7 bases at V and 1 base at J, with 7 bases in the middle. The CDR3 spans 13 residues. Germline loops: CDR1 MNHNY, CDR2 SVGAGI (reference sequence). The CDR3 region has the DNA TGTGCCAGCACGCGGGGGAACACCGGGGAGCTGTTTTTT. Protein product: CASTRGNTGELFF.

This clone was counted once. The chain employs TRBV5-4 and TRBJ2-7; 7 bases match TRBD2. From germline, CDR1 is SGHNT and CDR2 YYREEE (reference sequence). The CDR3 is 14 amino acids. V lost 6 bases to trimming and J lost 5 bases; unmatched junction nucleotides: 11. As DNA, the CDR3 is TGTGCCAGCACCCCCCTCGGGGGAGGGGACGAGCAGTACTTC. Translated, it gives CASTPLGGGDEQYF.

This CDR3 is CASSTGWNQETQYF. DNA of the CDR3: TGCGCCAGCTCTACCGGGTGGAACCAAGAGACCCAGTACTTC. V and J are TRBV10-2 and TRBJ2-5; no clear D. Germline V lookup: CDR1 WSHSY, CDR2 SAAADI. CDR3 length equals 14 residues. The germline V and J ends were trimmed by 8 bases and 0 bases, with 13 bases remaining between them.

The chain combines TRBV5-1 with TRBJ1-1; D unclear. There are 13 residues in the CDR3. CDR1 and CDR2 (germline): SGHRS, YFSETQ. Trimming removed 2 bases from V and 0 bases from J, with 5 bases in between. In nucleotides, the CDR3 is TGCGCCAGCAGCTTAGCGGTGAACACTGAAGCTTTCTTT. This translates into CASSLAVNTEAFF.

The CDR3 DNA follows: TGTGCCACCAGTGATTTTAAGAACACTGAAGCTTTCTTT. Amino acid sequence: CATSDFKNTEAFF. The chain employs TRBV24-1 and TRBJ1-1; no clear D. Trimming stripped 1 base from V and 1 base from J, with 3 bases between. The CDR3 sequence is 13 residues long. Germline V CDR1 and CDR2: KGHDR, SFDVKD.

The chain recombines TRBV19 with TRBJ2-3; TRBD1 matches 8 bases. Germline V gene data show CDR1 as LNHDA and CDR2 as SQIVND (reference sequence). J gave up 4 bases and V 4 bases, and 7 bases lay outside the gene matches. The CDR3 consists of 15 residues. CDR3 DNA: TGTGCCAGTAGTACCAGGGACAGGACTCCAGATACGCAGTATTTT. Translating gives CASSTRDRTPDTQYF.

The chain is built from TRBV14 and TRBJ1-1; D not certain. The CDR3 is 13 residues long. Germline V gene lookup returns CDR1 SGHDN and CDR2 FVKESK. V lost 1 base and J 13 bases, leaving 16 bases between the germline ends. The CDR3 coding sequence is TGTGCCAGCAGCCAAGGTGTGGTAACAGATGTTTTCTTT. This sequence encodes CASSQGVVTDVFF. The full variable domain, in which reference TRBV14 and TRBJ1-1 provide the parts outside the CDR3, is EAGVTQFPSHSVIEKGQTVTLRCDPISGHDNLYWYRRVMGKEIKFLLHFVKESKQDESGMPNNRFLAERTGGTYSTLKVQPAELEDSGVYFCASSQGVVTDVFFGQGTRLTVV.

This chain joins TRBV6-5 and TRBJ2-7, with 9 positions matching TRBD1. From germline, CDR1 is MNHEY and CDR2 SVGAGI. Germline trimming cut 6 bases from V and 0 bases from J; bases unmatched to any gene: 3. CDR3 length: 14 amino acids. The CDR3 DNA is TGTGCCAGCAGGACAGGGGGGAGCTCCTACGAGCAGTACTTC. This encodes CASRTGGSSYEQYF.

The chain is built from TRBV7-6 and TRBJ1-1, with unresolved D. Per the germline V gene, CDR1 is SGHVS and CDR2 is FNYEAQ. The CDR3 runs to 11 residues. V was cut by 5 bases and J by 4 bases, with 5 bases left in between. CDR3 sequence: CASSRGTEAFF. CDR3 coding DNA: TGTGCCAGCAGCCGGGGCACTGAAGCTTTCTTT.

V gene TRBV7-2 combines with J gene TRBJ2-7, with a tentative D call TRBD2 (6 bases). V lost 6 bases and J lost 6, with 18 bases in between. Looked up from germline, CDR1 is SGHTA and CDR2 is FQGNSA. This CDR3 is 14 amino acids long. In DNA form, the CDR3 reads TGTGCCAGCAGACCTGGTTCCTGGAGGGGCGAGCAGTACTTC. This gives the protein CASRPGSWRGEQYF. Supplemented by reference TRBV7-2 and TRBJ2-7, the full variable domain reads GAGVSQSPSNKVTEKGKDVELRCDPISGHTALYWYRQSLGQGLEFLIYFQGNSAPDKSGLPSDRFSAERTGGSVSTLTIQRTQQEDSAVYLCASRPGSWRGEQYFGPGTRLTVT.

The chain couples TRBV30 to TRBJ1-3; possibly TRBD1 for D (5 bases). Germline CDR1 and CDR2: GTSNPN and SVGIG (reference sequence). V was pared by 0 bases and J by 4 bases, with 13 bases between. The CDR3 has 15 residues. The CDR3 spells CAWSVGAGRGNTIYF. The CDR3 DNA follows: TGTGCCTGGAGTGTTGGGGCAGGGCGCGGAAACACCATATATTTT.

In its sample, this clone was seen once. The V and J genes are TRBV6-6 and TRBJ1-2; D unresolved. The germline CDR1 and CDR2 sequences are MNHNY and SVGAGI (reference sequence). The CDR3 runs 13 residues. Deletions cut 7 bases from V and 9 bases from J, with 18 bases between. The CDR3 protein is CASNPRWRDRYTF. CDR3 bases: TGTGCCAGCAACCCCCGCTGGAGGGATCGCTACACCTTC.

The rearrangement links TRBV28 to TRBJ1-2; D unresolved. V lost 5 bases and J 8 bases, leaving 21 bases between the germline ends. Germline CDR1 MDHEN, CDR2 SYDVKM. The CDR3 length is 15 residues. In DNA form, the CDR3 reads TGTGCCAGCAGTCCCTTCCTTAACGATCTAGGAGGCTACACCTTC. It codes for CASSPFLNDLGGYTF.

By sample fraction, this clone is medium-sized (0.01 to 0.1%). J is TRBJ1-1 and V is TRBV6-4, with a possible D match to TRBD1 (5 bases). V gave up 4 bases and J gave up 0 bases, with 9 bases separating them. CDR1 and CDR2 (germline): MRHNA, SNTAGT. This CDR3 contains 14 residues. The CDR3, as DNA: TGTGCCAGCAGTGCCGGAGGGGTGAACACTGAAGCTTTCTTT. It encodes CASSAGGVNTEAFF.